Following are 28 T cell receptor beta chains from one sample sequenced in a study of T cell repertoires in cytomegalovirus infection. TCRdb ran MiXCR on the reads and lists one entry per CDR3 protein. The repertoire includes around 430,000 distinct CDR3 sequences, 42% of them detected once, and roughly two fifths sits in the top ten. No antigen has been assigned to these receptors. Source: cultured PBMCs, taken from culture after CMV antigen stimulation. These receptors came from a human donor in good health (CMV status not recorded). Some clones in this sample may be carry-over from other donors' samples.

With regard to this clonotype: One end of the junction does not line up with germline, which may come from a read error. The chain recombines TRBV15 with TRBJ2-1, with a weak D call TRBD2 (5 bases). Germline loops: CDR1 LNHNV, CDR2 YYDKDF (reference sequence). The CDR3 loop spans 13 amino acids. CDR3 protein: CVTSRGTARGQFF. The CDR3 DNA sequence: TGTGTCACCAGCAGAGGTACCGCTCGGGGGCAGTTCTTC. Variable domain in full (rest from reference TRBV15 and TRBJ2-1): DAMVIQNPRYQVTQFGKPVTLSCSQTLNHNVMYWYQQKSSQAPKLLFHYYDKDFNNEADTPDNFQSRRPNTSFCFLDIRSPGLGDTAMYLCVTSRGTARGQFFGPGTRLTVL.

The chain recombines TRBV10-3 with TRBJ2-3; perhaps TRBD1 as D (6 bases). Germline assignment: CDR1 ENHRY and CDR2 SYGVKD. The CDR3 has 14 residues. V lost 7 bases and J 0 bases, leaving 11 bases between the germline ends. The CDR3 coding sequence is TGTGCCATCAAAGGGGGTTTGAGCACAGATACGCAGTATTTT. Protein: CAIKGGLSTDTQYF.

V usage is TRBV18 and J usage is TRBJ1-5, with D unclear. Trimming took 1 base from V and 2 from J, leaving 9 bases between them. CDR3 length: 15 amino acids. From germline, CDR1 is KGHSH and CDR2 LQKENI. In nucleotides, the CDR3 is TGTGCCAGCTCACCACTGGGTTCGGGCAATCAGCCCCAGCATTTT. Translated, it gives CASSPLGSGNQPQHF.

CDR3 residues: CATSRDSGGNEQFF. The CDR3 DNA sequence: TGTGCCACCAGCAGAGATAGCGGGGGGAATGAGCAGTTCTTC. The chain recombines TRBV15 with TRBJ2-1; 10 bases map to TRBD2. The length of the CDR3 is 14 residues. CDR1 is LNHNV and CDR2 is YYDKDF in the germline V gene (reference sequence). The V gene end was trimmed by 0 bases and the J gene end by 7 bases; junction bases not matched to a gene: 0.

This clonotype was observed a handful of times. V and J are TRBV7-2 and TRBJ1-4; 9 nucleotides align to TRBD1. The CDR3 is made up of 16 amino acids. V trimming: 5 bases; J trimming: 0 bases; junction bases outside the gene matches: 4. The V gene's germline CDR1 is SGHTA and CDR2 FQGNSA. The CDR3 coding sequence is TGTGCCAGCAGCCCGGGACAGGGCGCAACTAATGAAAAACTGTTTTTT. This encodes CASSPGQGATNEKLFF.

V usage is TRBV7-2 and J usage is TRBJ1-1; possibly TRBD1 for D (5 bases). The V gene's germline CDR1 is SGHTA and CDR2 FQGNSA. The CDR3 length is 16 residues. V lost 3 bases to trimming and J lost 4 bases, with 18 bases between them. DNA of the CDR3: TGTGCCAGCAGCTTTCCCGGGGGAACGGTGGGCACTGAAGCTTTCTTT. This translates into CASSFPGGTVGTEAFF.

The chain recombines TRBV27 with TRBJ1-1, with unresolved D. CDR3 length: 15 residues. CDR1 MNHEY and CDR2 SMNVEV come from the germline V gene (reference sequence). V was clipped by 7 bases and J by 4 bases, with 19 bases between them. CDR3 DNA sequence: TGTGCCAGCACCCCGGGAGGCGGGGTGGGCACTGAAGCTTTCTTT. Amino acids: CASTPGGGVGTEAFF.

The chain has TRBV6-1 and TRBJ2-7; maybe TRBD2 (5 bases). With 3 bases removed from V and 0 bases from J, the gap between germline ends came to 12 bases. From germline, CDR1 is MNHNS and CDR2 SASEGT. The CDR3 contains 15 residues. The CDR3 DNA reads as TGTGCCAGCAGTGACATAGCGCGAACCTCCTACGAGCAGTACTTC. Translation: CASSDIARTSYEQYF.

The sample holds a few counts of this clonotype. CDR3 amino acids: CASSPGTGVAYEQYF. CDR3 in DNA: TGTGCCAGCAGCCCAGGGACAGGGGTCGCCTACGAGCAGTACTTC. V is TRBV7-6 and J is TRBJ2-7; 10 bases align to TRBD1. Germline V gene sequence: CDR1 SGHVS, CDR2 FNYEAQ. CDR3 length: 15 residues. V was clipped by 5 bases and J by 2 bases; unmatched bases: 6.

The CDR3 spells CASRRRGIETQYF. The CDR3 DNA follows: TGTGCCAGCAGACGGCGGGGTATAGAGACCCAGTACTTC. The J gene is TRBJ2-5, the V gene TRBV6-1; D perhaps matches TRBD2 (6 bases). Germline V CDR1 and CDR2: MNHNS, SASEGT. V shed 6 bases and J shed 4 bases, with 12 bases lying between them. CDR3 length: 13 residues.

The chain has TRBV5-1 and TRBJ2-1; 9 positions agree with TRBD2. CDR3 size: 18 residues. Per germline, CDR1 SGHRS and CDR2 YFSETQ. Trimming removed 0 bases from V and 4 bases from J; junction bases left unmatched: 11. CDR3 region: CASSLAMTGTSTYNEQFF. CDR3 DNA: TGCGCCAGCAGCTTGGCTATGACCGGGACTAGCACTTACAATGAGCAGTTCTTC. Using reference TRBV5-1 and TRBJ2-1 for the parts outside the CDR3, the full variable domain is KAGVTQTPRYLIKTRGQQVTLSCSPISGHRSVSWYQQTPGQGLQFLFEYFSETQRNKGNFPGRFSGRQFSNSRSEMNVSTLELGDSALYLCASSLAMTGTSTYNEQFFGPGTRLTVL.

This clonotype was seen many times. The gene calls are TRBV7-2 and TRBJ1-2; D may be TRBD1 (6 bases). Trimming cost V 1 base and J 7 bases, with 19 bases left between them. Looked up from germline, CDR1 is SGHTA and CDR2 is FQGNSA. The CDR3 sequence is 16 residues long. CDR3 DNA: TGTGCCAGCAGCTTAGACCTTGGCACAGGGAGGGGTGGCTACACCTTC. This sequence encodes CASSLDLGTGRGGYTF. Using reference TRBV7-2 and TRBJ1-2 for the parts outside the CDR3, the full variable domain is GAGVSQSPSNKVTEKGKDVELRCDPISGHTALYWYRQSLGQGLEFLIYFQGNSAPDKSGLPSDRFSAERTGGSVSTLTIQRTQQEDSAVYLCASSLDLGTGRGGYTFGSGTRLTVV.

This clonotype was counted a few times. The CDR3 spells CASSARQGAVAFF. Written as DNA, the CDR3 is TGTGCCAGCAGCGCGCGACAGGGGGCGGTGGCTTTCTTT. The chain has TRBV7-2 and TRBJ1-1; 10 bases are a match to TRBD1. The CDR3 extends over 13 amino acids. Germline V gene lookup returns CDR1 SGHTA and CDR2 FQGNSA. The ends lost 5 bases at V and 11 bases at J; junction bases unmatched: 8.

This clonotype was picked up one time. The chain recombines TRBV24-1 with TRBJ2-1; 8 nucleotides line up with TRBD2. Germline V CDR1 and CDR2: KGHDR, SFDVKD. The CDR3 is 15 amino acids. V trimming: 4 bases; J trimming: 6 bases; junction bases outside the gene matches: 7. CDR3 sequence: CATSDLGLALNEQFF. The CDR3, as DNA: TGTGCCACCAGTGACCTTGGACTAGCCCTCAATGAGCAGTTCTTC.

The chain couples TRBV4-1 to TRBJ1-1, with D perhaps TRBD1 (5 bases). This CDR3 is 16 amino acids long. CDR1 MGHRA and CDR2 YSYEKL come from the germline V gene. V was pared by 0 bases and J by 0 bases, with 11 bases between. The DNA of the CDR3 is TGCGCCAGCAGCCAAGAGAGAGGCAGGGTGAACACTGAAGCTTTCTTT. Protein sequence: CASSQERGRVNTEAFF.

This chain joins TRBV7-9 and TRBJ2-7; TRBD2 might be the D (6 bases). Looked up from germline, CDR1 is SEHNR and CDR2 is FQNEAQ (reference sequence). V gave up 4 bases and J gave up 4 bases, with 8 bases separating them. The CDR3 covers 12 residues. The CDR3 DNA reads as TGTGCCAGCAGCTCGGGACTTTACGAGCAGTACTTC. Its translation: CASSSGLYEQYF.

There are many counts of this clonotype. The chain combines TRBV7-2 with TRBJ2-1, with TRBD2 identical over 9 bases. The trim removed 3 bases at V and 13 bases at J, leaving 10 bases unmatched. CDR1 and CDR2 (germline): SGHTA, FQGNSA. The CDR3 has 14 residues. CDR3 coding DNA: TGTGCCAGCAGCTTCCAAGCGGGGGGCCGGGAACAGTTCTTC. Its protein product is CASSFQAGGREQFF.

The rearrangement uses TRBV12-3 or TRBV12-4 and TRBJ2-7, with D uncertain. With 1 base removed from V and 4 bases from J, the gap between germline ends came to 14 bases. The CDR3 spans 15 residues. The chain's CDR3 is CASSLVAALGYEQYF. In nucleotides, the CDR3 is TGTGCCAGCAGTTTAGTTGCGGCCCTCGGGTACGAGCAGTACTTC.

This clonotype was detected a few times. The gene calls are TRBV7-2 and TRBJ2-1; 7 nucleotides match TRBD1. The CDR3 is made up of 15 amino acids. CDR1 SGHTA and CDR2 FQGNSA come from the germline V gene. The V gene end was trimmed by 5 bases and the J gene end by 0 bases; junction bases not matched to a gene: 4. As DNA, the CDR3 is TGTGCCAGCAGCGAGGGGACAGCCTCCTACAATGAGCAGTTCTTC. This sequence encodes CASSEGTASYNEQFF.

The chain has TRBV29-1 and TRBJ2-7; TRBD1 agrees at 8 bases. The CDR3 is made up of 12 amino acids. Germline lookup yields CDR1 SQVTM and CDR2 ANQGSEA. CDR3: CSIEQGDYEQYF. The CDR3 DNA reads TGCAGTATCGAACAGGGGGACTACGAGCAGTACTTC.

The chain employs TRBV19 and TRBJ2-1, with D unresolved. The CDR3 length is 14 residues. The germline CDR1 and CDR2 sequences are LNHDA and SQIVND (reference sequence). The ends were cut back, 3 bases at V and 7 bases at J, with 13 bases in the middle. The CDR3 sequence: CASSISSQLNEQFF. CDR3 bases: TGTGCCAGTAGTATCTCCAGCCAACTTAATGAGCAGTTCTTC.

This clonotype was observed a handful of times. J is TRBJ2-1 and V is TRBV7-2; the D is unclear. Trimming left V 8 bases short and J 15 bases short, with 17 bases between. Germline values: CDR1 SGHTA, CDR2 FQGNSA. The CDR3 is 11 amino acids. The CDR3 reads CASGNLARWFF. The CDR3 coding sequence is TGTGCCAGCGGGAATCTGGCCCGGTGGTTCTTC.

The CDR3 DNA sequence: TGTGCCAGCAGCCGCAAAACGAGGGAGGAGACCCAGTACTTC. It specifies CASSRKTREETQYF. The gene calls are TRBV7-2 and TRBJ2-5, with a tentative D call TRBD2 (5 bases). CDR1 is SGHTA, CDR2 FQGNSA, per germline. Trimming removed 5 bases at V and 5 bases at J, with 15 bases between. This CDR3 spans 14 amino acids.

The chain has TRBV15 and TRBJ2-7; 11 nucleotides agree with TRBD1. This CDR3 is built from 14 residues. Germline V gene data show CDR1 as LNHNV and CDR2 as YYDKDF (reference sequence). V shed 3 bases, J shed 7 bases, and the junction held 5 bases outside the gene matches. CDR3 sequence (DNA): TGTGCCACCAGCAGGGACAGGGGGCCGGGTGAGCAGTACTTC. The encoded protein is CATSRDRGPGEQYF.

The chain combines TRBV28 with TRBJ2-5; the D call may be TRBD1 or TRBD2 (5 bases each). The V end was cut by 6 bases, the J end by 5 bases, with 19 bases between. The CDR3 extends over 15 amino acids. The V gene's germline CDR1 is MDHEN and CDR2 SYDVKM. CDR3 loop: CASSSSGRGMETQYF. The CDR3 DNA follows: TGTGCCAGCAGCTCAAGCGGAAGGGGAATGGAGACCCAGTACTTC.

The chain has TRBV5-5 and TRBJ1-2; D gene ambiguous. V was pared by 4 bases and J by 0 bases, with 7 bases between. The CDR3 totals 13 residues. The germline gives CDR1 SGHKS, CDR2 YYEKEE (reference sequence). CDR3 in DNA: TGTGCCAGCAGCGGCTGGACTAACTATGGCTACACCTTC. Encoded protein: CASSGWTNYGYTF.

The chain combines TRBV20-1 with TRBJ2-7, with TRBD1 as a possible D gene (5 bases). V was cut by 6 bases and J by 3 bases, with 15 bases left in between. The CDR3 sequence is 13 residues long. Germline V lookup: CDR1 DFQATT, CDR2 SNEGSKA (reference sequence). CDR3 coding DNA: TGCAGTGCCACAGACAGTCCGAGCTACGAGCAGTACTTC. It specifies CSATDSPSYEQYF.

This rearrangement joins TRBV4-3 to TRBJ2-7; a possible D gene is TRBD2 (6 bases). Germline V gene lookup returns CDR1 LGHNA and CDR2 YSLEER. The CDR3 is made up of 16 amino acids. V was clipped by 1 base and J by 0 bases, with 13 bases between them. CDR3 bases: TGCGCCAGCAGCCAAGGGCCCCGGGAGAGCTCCTACGAGCAGTACTTC. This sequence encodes CASSQGPRESSYEQYF.